This T cell receptor (beta chain) was identified during a study of cytomegalovirus exposure and HLA in healthy donors. Findings of the study overall: Most TCR sequences proved rare, with some public TCRs found in many donors. The productive fraction for most TCR beta V segments was about 87% or about 30% in an earlier analysis. In a later analysis, an Asian-associated ancestry cluster reportedly showed fewer N-insertions than the roughly 700-donor mean.

Points on this clone: Its antigen is currently unknown.

The PCR had 60 Vbeta and 13 Jbeta primers. Libraries were prepared by immunoSEQ multiplex PCR; TCRdb keeps only in-frame clonotypes and omits some of them. The data show under 300,000 clones, 65% to 85% seen once. The J segment lost 5 bases and the V segment lost 4 bases, leaving 7 bases of the junction unmatched. Germline V CDR1 and CDR2: WNHNN, SYGVQD (reference sequence). The CDR3 runs to 17 residues. Sequenced sample: PBMCs. This receptor was obtained from a female donor in good health and CMV-seronegative. The chain couples TRBV10-1 to TRBJ2-2, with 13 bases lining up with TRBD2. DNA of the CDR3: TGCGCCAGCAGTGGGCCGGGACTAGCGGGATCAACCGGGGAGCTGTTTTTT. Residues: CASSGPGLAGSTGELFF.